This T cell receptor beta chain was documented in a study of blood T cells in healthy people across ages. A sample-barcoded 5' primer and a J-beta primer mix were used in a second PCR of about 6 to 11 cycles. TCRdb analysed the 5' RACE reads with MiXCR anew, one entry per CDR3 protein. This repertoire shows more than 750,000 distinct CDR3 sequences, about 28% found once; its top ten account for about a tenth. This same sample was also taken into another study, of T cells of mothers and their children. This second study says: Whatever RNA was extracted went entirely into cDNA synthesis, at around 1.6 ug per 15 ul. Each mother yielded more than 10 million TCR beta CDR3 reads. Each child yielded 2.5 million to 3 million reads.

Sample: blood. The sequence was obtained from a woman between 40 and 50 years old in good health.

CDR3 coding DNA: TGTGCCAGCAGTTTACTCCTCAAGCCCTCAGGAGGCGTCAGTACTGAAGCTTTCTTT. Protein sequence: CASSLLLKPSGGVSTEAFF. This rearrangement joins TRBV28 to TRBJ1-1; D gene uncertain. V was shortened by 2 bases and J by 5 bases, with 27 bases between the two germline ends. The CDR3 runs to 19 residues. Germline-derived CDR1 and CDR2 are MDHEN and SYDVKM.